A selection of T cell receptor beta chains follows, all from one sample in a study of blood T cells in healthy people across ages. MiXCR was run by TCRdb on the 5' RACE reads, yielding one entry per CDR3 protein. The data show 800,000 or so distinct CDR3 sequences, about 47% seen once. Source material: blood. These receptors were taken from a man at least 80 years old in good health. Each CDR3 is given with its conserved first and last residue. A D gene is named only where the DNA matches it firmly. A clone size is listed for some rows: how often the clone was seen (once, few, many), or a class if it is expanded.

TRBV10-3,-,TRBJ2-1,-,CATHQAGNEQFF,TGTGCCACGCACCAAGCCGGCAATGAGCAGTTCTTC
TRBV12-3/TRBV12-4,-,TRBJ2-7,TRBD1,CASSRDRGRSEQYF,TGTGCCAGCAGTCGAGACAGGGGCAGAAGTGAGCAGTACTTC
TRBV5-5,-,TRBJ2-2,-,CASSSSGRENTGELFF,TGTGCCAGCAGCTCGAGCGGGCGGGAAAACACCGGGGAGCTGTTTTTT
TRBV20-1,-,TRBJ2-1,-,CSAIQNLYNEQFF,TGCAGTGCCATTCAAAACCTATACAATGAGCAGTTCTTC
TRBV6-5,-,TRBJ1-2,-,CASSYARGAEYGYTF,TGTGCCAGCAGTTACGCACGGGGGGCTGAGTATGGCTACACCTTC
TRBV7-8,-,TRBJ2-7,-,CASSSGRLNWYEQYF,TGTGCCAGCAGCTCGGGACGGTTGAATTGGTACGAGCAGTACTTC
TRBV4-2,-,TRBJ2-3,TRBD2,CASSQRPPLAGYVDTQYF,TGTGCCAGCAGCCAAAGGCCCCCGCTAGCGGGATACGTAGATACGCAGTATTTT
TRBV12-3/TRBV12-4,-,TRBJ2-1,-,CASSFEGNYNEQFF,TGTGCCAGCAGTTTCGAGGGGAACTACAATGAGCAGTTCTTC
TRBV10-3,once,TRBJ2-2,TRBD1,CASLPGQGNTGELFF,TGTGCCAGCTTACCGGGACAGGGGAACACCGGGGAGCTGTTTTTT
TRBV6-6,-,TRBJ2-3,-,CASTHSDTQYF,TGTGCCAGCACCCATTCAGATACGCAGTATTTT
TRBV7-8,-,TRBJ2-1,-,CAPKTVTGTNEQFF,TGTGCCCCCAAAACTGTTACGGGTACGAATGAGCAGTTCTTC
TRBV7-9,-,TRBJ2-1,TRBD2,CASSLVPAGGPNSYNEQFF,TGTGCCAGCAGCTTAGTCCCAGCGGGAGGCCCGAACTCCTACAATGAGCAGTTCTTC
TRBV2,once,TRBJ2-7,-,CAGGLVKYEQYF,TGTGCCGGCGGTCTAGTGAAATACGAGCAGTACTTC
TRBV4-3,many,TRBJ2-7,-,CASSQNRAPIYEQYF,TGCGCCAGCAGCCAGAACAGGGCACCTATCTACGAGCAGTACTTC
TRBV28,-,TRBJ2-5,TRBD2,CASSLALGSAGVLETQYF,TGTGCCAGCAGTTTAGCCCTGGGATCGGCGGGAGTACTTGAGACCCAGTACTTC
TRBV29-1,-,TRBJ2-5,TRBD1,CSVEVTLGQGNKETQYF,TGCAGCGTTGAAGTTACCCTCGGACAGGGTAATAAAGAGACCCAGTACTTC
TRBV6-6,-,TRBJ2-1,-,CASRANNEQFF,TGTGCCAGCAGAGCAAACAATGAGCAGTTCTTC
TRBV20-1,-,TRBJ1-1,-,CSASNSLNTEAFF,TGCAGTGCTAGTAACAGCTTGAACACTGAAGCTTTCTTT
TRBV9,few,TRBJ1-4,TRBD1,CASSSRTGGYEKLFF,TGTGCCAGCAGCTCGAGGACAGGGGGCTATGAAAAACTGTTTTTT
TRBV4-2,few,TRBJ2-2,TRBD1,CASSRSQGAVWTGELFF,TGTGCCAGCAGCCGCTCGCAGGGGGCAGTATGGACCGGGGAGCTGTTTTTT
TRBV7-9,few,TRBJ1-2,-,CASSTTAIYGYTF,TGTGCCAGCAGCACAACAGCAATCTATGGCTACACCTTC
TRBV3-1,-,TRBJ2-1,TRBD2,CASSPGTRGRGEQFF,TGTGCCAGCAGCCCCGGGACTAGAGGACGCGGTGAGCAGTTCTTC
TRBV9,-,TRBJ2-1,TRBD2,CASSAGLARGKSSYNEQFF,TGTGCCAGCAGCGCGGGACTAGCGCGAGGGAAAAGCTCCTACAATGAGCAGTTCTTC
TRBV4-3,-,TRBJ2-5,-,CASSHLAGKQETQYF,TGCGCCAGCAGCCACCTTGCGGGGAAACAAGAGACCCAGTACTTC
TRBV20-1,-,TRBJ2-1,TRBD2,CSARAAGGVYNEQFF,TGCAGTGCTAGAGCGGCGGGAGGGGTCTACAATGAGCAGTTCTTC
TRBV5-1,-,TRBJ1-5,-,CASSLGNAGNQPQHF,TGCGCCAGCAGCTTAGGGAATGCGGGCAATCAGCCCCAGCATTTT
TRBV6-1,few,TRBJ1-1,TRBD1,CASSGTGGTTEAFF,TGTGCCAGCAGTGGGACAGGGGGGACCACTGAAGCTTTCTTT
TRBV6-5,-,TRBJ2-1,TRBD2,CASSYRAGVRNEQFF,TGTGCCAGCAGTTATCGGGCGGGAGTAAGGAATGAGCAGTTCTTC
TRBV12-3/TRBV12-4,few,TRBJ1-2,-,CASSAGPYYGYTF,TGTGCCAGCAGTGCTGGCCCCTACTATGGCTACACCTTC
TRBV21-1,-,TRBJ2-2,-,CASPRGWGNTGELFF,TGTGCCAGCCCTCGGGGGTGGGGAAACACCGGGGAGCTGTTTTTT
TRBV20-1,-,TRBJ2-7,TRBD2,CSARKPGLVSYEQYF,TGCAGTGCTAGAAAACCGGGACTAGTATCCTACGAGCAGTACTTC
TRBV12-3/TRBV12-4,-,TRBJ2-6,TRBD1,CASRPRDRGFGANVLTF,TGTGCCAGTAGGCCCCGGGACAGGGGGTTTGGGGCCAACGTCCTGACTTTT
TRBV10-3,-,TRBJ2-7,-,CAISELYEQYF,TGTGCCATCAGTGAGTTGTACGAGCAGTACTTC
TRBV12-3/TRBV12-4,-,TRBJ1-6,-,CASSVRVSPLHF,TGTGCCAGCAGTGTAAGGGTTTCACCCCTCCACTTT
TRBV20-1,few,TRBJ2-5,TRBD1,CSATSSQGAEETQYF,TGCAGTGCTACCTCAAGCCAGGGGGCTGAGGAGACCCAGTACTTC
TRBV6-4,-,TRBJ2-2,TRBD2,CASTTRAGDTGELFF,TGTGCCAGCACCACGCGAGCGGGGGACACCGGGGAGCTGTTTTTT
TRBV5-1,-,TRBJ2-1,TRBD2,CASSLVGGSGINVYNEQFF,TGCGCCAGCAGCTTGGTGGGGGGGTCGGGAATTAATGTCTACAATGAGCAGTTCTTC
TRBV11-2,-,TRBJ2-5,TRBD1,CASSLEVAGGTQYF,TGTGCCAGCAGCTTAGAGGTGGCAGGGGGGACCCAGTACTTC
TRBV19,once,TRBJ1-5,-,CASSIVRSPNQPQHF,TGTGCCAGTAGTATAGTCAGATCCCCGAATCAGCCCCAGCATTTT
TRBV18,few,TRBJ2-7,TRBD1,CASSQDRGYYEQYF,TGTGCCAGCTCACAGGACAGGGGTTACTACGAGCAGTACTTC
TRBV20-1,-,TRBJ2-4,TRBD2,CSAIRGGAKNIQYF,TGCAGTGCTATTCGGGGGGGGGCCAAAAACATTCAGTACTTC
TRBV28,few,TRBJ2-1,TRBD2,CASSLSGLAVNNEQFF,TGTGCCAGCAGTTTATCCGGACTAGCAGTCAACAATGAGCAGTTCTTC
TRBV5-1,-,TRBJ1-1,-,CASWGDHTEAFF,TGCGCCAGCTGGGGAGACCACACTGAAGCTTTCTTT
TRBV6-1,-,TRBJ2-7,-,CASVLFNEQYF,TGTGCCAGCGTACTCTTCAATGAGCAGTACTTC
TRBV20-1,few,TRBJ2-5,TRBD2,CSARVPGLAGETQYF,TGCAGTGCTAGAGTCCCGGGACTAGCGGGAGAGACCCAGTACTTC
TRBV12-3/TRBV12-4,-,TRBJ1-5,-,CASSMTSMGNQPQHF,TGTGCCAGCAGTATGACATCAATGGGCAATCAGCCCCAGCATTTT
TRBV7-6,once,TRBJ1-6,-,CASSAVERSPLHF,TGTGCCAGCAGCGCCGTGGAGCGCTCACCCCTCCACTTT
TRBV11-2,-,TRBJ2-7,TRBD2,CASSLVPKDRNTSGSSYNEQYF,TGTGCCAGCAGCTTAGTTCCGAAAGACAGGAATACTAGCGGGAGCTCCTACAATGAGCAGTACTTC
TRBV5-1,few,TRBJ2-7,-,CASGTLDGAYEQYF,TGCGCCAGCGGAACCCTAGACGGCGCCTACGAGCAGTACTTC
TRBV25-1,-,TRBJ1-1,-,CASREGVRTEAFF,TGTGCCAGCAGGGAAGGAGTTCGGACTGAAGCTTTCTTT
TRBV10-3,-,TRBJ1-5,TRBD1,CAISDGTGGSNQPQHF,TGTGCCATCAGTGATGGGACAGGGGGAAGCAACCAGCCCCAGCATTTT
TRBV4-3,-,TRBJ2-7,-,CASSQDPGLTYEQYF,TGCGCCAGCAGCCAAGACCCAGGTCTCACCTACGAGCAGTACTTC
TRBV6-2/TRBV6-3,many,TRBJ2-7,TRBD2,CASTDETSGTYEQYF,TGTGCCAGCACCGACGAGACTAGCGGGACCTACGAGCAGTACTTC
TRBV20-1,-,TRBJ2-5,-,CSVPVQETQYF,TGCAGTGTTCCGGTTCAAGAGACCCAGTACTTC
TRBV20-1,-,TRBJ2-3,-,CSAVPKRESADTQYF,TGCAGTGCTGTTCCGAAGAGGGAATCGGCAGATACGCAGTATTTT